Following are 4 T cell receptor beta chains from one sample sequenced in a study of T cells after yellow fever vaccination (dated by TCRdb to the late 2010s). The sample's treatment or condition label, in plain terms: live attenuated yellow fever vaccine strain. The library relied on 5' RACE. Sequencing took place on an Illumina NovaSeq 6000. TCRdb trimmed public reads at Q25 via fastp, called clones via MiXCR and kept in-frame beta chains. Duplicate CDR3 protein sequences are folded into a single record with the most common DNA and genes. Counted in this sample were some 340,000 distinct CDR3 sequences; around 11% of them appeared once. The top ten hold approximately 3% of the sample. This sample comprised CD4+ T cells sorted from PBMCs, obtained 45 days after the yellow fever booster vaccination. These TCRs come from a man aged 18 to 29 who received the YFV17D yellow fever vaccine.

The CDR3 sequence: CASSLSDGFSYNEQFF. CDR3 nucleotide sequence: TGTGCCAGCAGCTTATCGGACGGGTTCTCCTACAATGAGCAGTTCTTC. The rearrangement uses TRBV11-2 and TRBJ2-1, with D unclear. Trimming pared 2 bases from V and 0 bases from J, leaving 11 bases between. Germline CDR1 and CDR2: SGHAT and FQNNGV. The CDR3 loop spans 16 amino acids.

The rearrangement links TRBV7-2 to TRBJ2-3, with D hard to call. V lost 5 bases, J lost 6 bases, and 18 bases lay in between. Germline values: CDR1 SGHTA, CDR2 FQGNSA. CDR3 length: 15 amino acids. The CDR3 loop reads CASSTGHSRLDTQYF. CDR3 DNA sequence: TGTGCCAGCAGCACGGGCCATTCCCGCCTTGATACGCAGTATTTT.

This clonotype was counted a few times. The CDR3: CASSPTSGGASEQYF. DNA of the CDR3: TGTGCCAGCTCACCTACTAGCGGGGGGGCTTCCGAGCAGTACTTC. The chain couples TRBV18 to TRBJ2-7; 13 bases fit TRBD2. CDR1 is KGHSH and CDR2 is LQKENI in the germline V gene. With 3 bases clipped from V and 6 bases from J, the junction kept 5 bases outside the gene matches. The CDR3 covers 15 residues.

The sample holds a few counts of this clonotype. V is TRBV5-5 and J is TRBJ2-3, with TRBD2 matching 9 bases. CDR3 length equals 13 residues. The V gene end was trimmed by 7 bases and the J gene end by 4 bases; junction bases not matched to a gene: 4. Germline V lookup: CDR1 SGHKS, CDR2 YYEKEE (reference sequence). The DNA for the CDR3 is TGTGCCAGCGGAGCGGGGGGATCAGATACGCAGTATTTT. Translating gives CASGAGGSDTQYF.